The 10 T cell receptor beta chains listed next were all sequenced from one sample in a study of beta chain features in type 1 diabetes. Reverse transcribing all isolated RNA meant expressed TCRB transcripts were sequenced. The method was immunoSEQ multiplex PCR; TCRdb's version includes in-frame clones alone and lacks a portion of them. The table has some 220,000 clones, about a tenth seen once. The sample comprised central memory CD4+ T cells from blood. These receptors came from a man aged 18 to 35 in good health.

This clone was observed a handful of times. This chain connects TRBV5-1 to TRBJ2-7, with 13 bases that match TRBD2. Germline lookup yields CDR1 SGHRS and CDR2 YFSETQ. V gave up 3 bases and J gave up 7 bases; unmatched junction bases: 7. This CDR3 has 15 residues. The CDR3 DNA follows: TGCGCCAGCAGCTCCGGACTAGCGGGAGTGCGGGAGCAGTACTTC. The encoded protein is CASSSGLAGVREQYF.

CDR3 sequence reads: CASSQDPVATDTQYF. As DNA, the CDR3 is TGTGCCAGCAGCCAAGATCCGGTTGCCACAGATACGCAGTATTTT. J is TRBJ2-3 and V is TRBV4-2; D is undetermined. This CDR3 is 15 amino acids long. Trimming shortened V by 0 bases and J by 2 bases, and 9 bases separated the two germline ends. The germline CDR1 and CDR2 sequences are LGHNA and YNFKEQ.

The rearrangement joins TRBV18 to TRBJ2-2, with D unclear. V shed 1 base and J shed 1 base, with 4 bases lying between them. This CDR3 comprises 14 residues. Germline CDR1 KGHSH, CDR2 LQKENI. For the CDR3, the DNA is TGTGCCAGCTCACCACAGGGGAACACCGGGGAGCTGTTTTTT. Protein: CASSPQGNTGELFF.

Only a few counts were recorded for this clone. This CDR3 is also generated by other DNA sequences in the sample. The chain carries TRBV10-3 and TRBJ2-3; the match to TRBD2 covers 7 bases. V lost 8 bases to trimming and J lost 2 bases; unmatched junction nucleotides: 4. There are 13 residues in the CDR3. Germline V gene lookup returns CDR1 ENHRY and CDR2 SYGVKD. The CDR3 sequence is CAILAVNTDTQYF. In nucleotides, the CDR3 is TGTGCCATCCTAGCGGTAAACACAGATACGCAGTATTTT.

V usage is TRBV9 and J usage is TRBJ1-1, with unresolved D. The CDR3 totals 14 residues. Germline V gives CDR1 SGDLS, CDR2 YYNGEE. V lost 4 bases and J 1 base, leaving 11 bases between the germline ends. CDR3 loop: CASSPSLENTEAFF. CDR3 coding DNA: TGTGCCAGCAGCCCATCACTCGAGAACACTGAAGCTTTCTTT.

The chain carries TRBV4-1 and TRBJ2-3, with 9 bases identical to TRBD2. V gave up 2 bases and J gave up 4 bases; unmatched junction bases: 7. The CDR3 spans 16 residues. Germline V lookup: CDR1 MGHRA, CDR2 YSYEKL. CDR3 protein: CASSQRELAGPDTQYF. The CDR3 coding sequence is TGCGCCAGCAGCCAACGGGAGCTAGCGGGACCAGATACGCAGTATTTT.

In this sample, this clone turned up a few times. The same CDR3 also results from other DNA sequences found in this sample. The chain links TRBV7-2 to TRBJ2-7; tentative D call: TRBD2 (6 bases). The CDR3 is 15 amino acids. Germline-derived CDR1 and CDR2 are SGHTA and FQGNSA. The V end lost 0 bases, the J end lost 0 bases, and 9 bases lay between the germline ends. As DNA, the CDR3 is TGTGCCAGCAGCTTAGCGCGGGGACCCTCCTACGAGCAGTACTTC. It encodes CASSLARGPSYEQYF. Based on the CDR3 plus reference TRBV7-2 and TRBJ2-7, the full variable domain is GAGVSQSPSNKVTEKGKDVELRCDPISGHTALYWYRQSLGQGLEFLIYFQGNSAPDKSGLPSDRFSAERTGGSVSTLTIQRTQQEDSAVYLCASSLARGPSYEQYFGPGTRLTVT.

The rearrangement joins TRBV2 to TRBJ2-7; 7 bases align to TRBD1. The CDR3 runs 15 residues. Germline CDR1 and CDR2: SNHLY and FYNNEI. V shed 7 bases and J 4 bases; nucleotides not matched to a gene: 13. The CDR3 loop reads CASINSGTEAYEQYF. In nucleotides, the CDR3 is TGTGCCAGCATCAACTCTGGGACAGAAGCTTACGAGCAGTACTTC.

The chain has TRBV18 and TRBJ2-3; 7 bases fit TRBD1. The CDR3 loop spans 16 amino acids. The trim removed 6 bases at V and 2 bases at J, leaving 11 bases unmatched. Germline CDR1 reads KGHSH; CDR2 reads LQKENI. The DNA for the CDR3 is TGTGCCAGCTCCCCGGGTACCGGGACAGTCACAGATACGCAGTATTTT. Encoded protein: CASSPGTGTVTDTQYF.

The chain employs TRBV5-4 and TRBJ2-5, with 7 bases identical to TRBD2. The CDR3 totals 14 residues. Losses at the gene ends were 5 bases for V and 2 bases for J; bases not matched to a gene: 6. CDR1 and CDR2 from the germline V gene are SGHNT and YYREEE (reference sequence). The CDR3: CASRAGTTQETQYF. The CDR3 bases are TGTGCCAGCAGGGCCGGGACTACTCAAGAGACCCAGTACTTC. Full variable domain (remainder filled in from reference TRBV5-4 and TRBJ2-5): ETGVTQSPTHLIKTRGQQVTLRCSSQSGHNTVSWYQQALGQGPQFIFQYYREEENGRGNFPPRFSGLQFPNYSSELNVNALELDDSALYLCASRAGTTQETQYFGPGTRLLVL.